The 3 T cell receptor beta chains below were found in one sample sequenced in a study of blood T cell repertoires in COVID-19. Measured with immunoSEQ multiplex PCR; TCRdb has only the in-frame clones, and not every one. The sample carries some 250,000 clones, approximately 80% recorded once. Sequenced input: peripheral blood. The receptor source for this set is a man aged 40-49 years with acute or convalescent COVID-19.

The V gene is TRBV19, the J gene TRBJ1-1; D gene uncertain. Per germline, CDR1 LNHDA and CDR2 SQIVND (reference sequence). V lost 2 bases and J lost 2, with 6 bases in between. The length of the CDR3 is 13 residues. CDR3 coding DNA: TGTGCCAGTAGTATACAGGTCAACACTGAAGCTTTCTTT. This translates into CASSIQVNTEAFF.

This chain uses TRBV5-1 with TRBJ2-3; 8 nucleotides agree with TRBD2. After removal of 0 bases from V and 1 base from J, the junction contained 7 bases not matched to a gene. The CDR3 has 17 residues. Germline loops: CDR1 SGHRS, CDR2 YFSETQ. CDR3 nucleotides: TGCGCCAGCAGCTTGGAGGCTTCCGGGAGGGGCACAGATACGCAGTATTTT. Its translation is CASSLEASGRGTDTQYF.

This sequence joins TRBV7-2 and TRBJ1-1; D call uncertain. Trimming stripped 4 bases from V and 1 base from J, with 10 bases between. The CDR3 runs to 14 residues. Per germline, CDR1 SGHTA and CDR2 FQGNSA. The CDR3 region is CASSYPRGNTEAFF. CDR3 nucleotide sequence: TGTGCCAGCAGCTACCCACGGGGGAACACTGAAGCTTTCTTT.